The source of this T cell receptor (beta chain) is a study of beta chain features in type 1 diabetes. Expressed TCRB transcripts were sequenced because the entire RNA isolate underwent reverse transcription. Sequenced by immunoSEQ multiplex PCR; TCRdb stores in-frame clones only, minus some. Of around 160,000 clones listed, around 8% are singletons. Study results and caveats: TCRB CDR3s were moderately but significantly shorter in Type 1 diabetes patients in all four CD4+ subsets. There were fewer insertions and more deletions at the VDJ junctions of type 1 diabetes patients.

In its sample, this clone was seen a few times. Antigen: not known. The receptor was isolated from a woman in her late teens or twenties with type 1 diabetes. The sample taken for sequencing was central memory CD4+ T cells from blood.

The CDR3 bases are TGTGCCAGCAGTGTACAGGGGGCGGACTACGAGCAGTACTTC. Its protein is CASSVQGADYEQYF. V is TRBV27 and J is TRBJ2-7; TRBD1 agrees at 9 bases. V lost 5 bases to trimming and J lost 3 bases; unmatched junction nucleotides: 5. The CDR3 runs to 14 residues. Germline V gene sequence: CDR1 MNHEY, CDR2 SMNVEV (reference sequence).